The rows below give T cell receptor beta chains drawn from one sample of a study of cytomegalovirus exposure and HLA in healthy donors. Assay: immunoSEQ multiplex PCR; the TCRdb copy retains only in-frame clones and omits some. The sample contains about 200,000 clones, roughly four fifths of which appear only once. Specimen: PBMCs. These receptor sequences come from a middle-aged woman in good health and CMV-seronegative. CDR3s include the opening cysteine and the closing phenylalanine or tryptophan. D genes are given only for firm matches. Size values are once, few and many counts, or a class for expanded clones, and some rows have none.

D: TRBD1
V: TRBV6-5
size: .
J: TRBJ2-1
DNA: TGTGCCAGCAGTGGGGACAGGAGCCCCTACAATGAGCAGTTCTTC
CDR3: CASSGDRSPYNEQFF

D: TRBD1
V: TRBV6-1
size: .
J: TRBJ2-1
DNA: TGTGCCAGCAGTGTTGGGACAGGGGCGCCCAATGAGCAGTTCTTC
CDR3: CASSVGTGAPNEQFF

D: TRBD1
V: TRBV5-1
size: .
J: TRBJ1-1
DNA: TGCGCCAGCAGCCAAGTATACAGGGGAACCACTGAAGCTTTCTTT
CDR3: CASSQVYRGTTEAFF

D: .
V: TRBV23-1
size: .
J: TRBJ2-2
DNA: TGCGCCAGCAGTCAATCGTGCGGCAGGGAGGTCGACACCGGGGAGCTGTTTTTT
CDR3: CASSQSCGREVDTGELFF

D: TRBD1
V: TRBV28
size: few
J: TRBJ1-1
DNA: TGTGCCAGCAGCCCCGCCGGGACAGGGAACACTGAAGCTTTCTTT
CDR3: CASSPAGTGNTEAFF

D: TRBD2
V: TRBV5-1
size: .
J: TRBJ2-1
DNA: TGCGCCAGCAGTAATCGTGGTAGCGGGAAGAACAATGAGCAGTTCTTC
CDR3: CASSNRGSGKNNEQFF

D: .
V: TRBV14
size: .
J: TRBJ2-1
DNA: TGTGCCAGCAGCCAAGCGTTCTACCAGCGACAGTTCTTC
CDR3: CASSQAFYQRQFF

D: .
V: TRBV5-5
size: .
J: TRBJ2-3
DNA: TGTGCCAGCATTCTCACAGATACGCAGTATTTT
CDR3: CASILTDTQYF

D: .
V: TRBV14
size: .
J: TRBJ2-1
DNA: TGTGCCAGCAGCTACTACAATGAGCAGTTCTTC
CDR3: CASSYYNEQFF

D: TRBD1
V: TRBV7-9
size: .
J: TRBJ2-4
DNA: TGTGCCAGCAGCTTAGGGACAGGTTTAGCCAAAAACATTCAGTACTTC
CDR3: CASSLGTGLAKNIQYF

D: TRBD1
V: TRBV12-5
size: .
J: TRBJ2-4
DNA: TGTGCTAGCCTGTCGGGACAGGATCTACTAGCCAAAAACATTCAGTACTTC
CDR3: CASLSGQDLLAKNIQYF

D: TRBD1
V: TRBV30
size: .
J: TRBJ1-6
DNA: TGTGCCTGGAGTGTAAAAGGGGGCTCCAATTCACCCCTCCACTTT
CDR3: CAWSVKGGSNSPLHF

D: .
V: TRBV5-1
size: once
J: TRBJ2-1
DNA: TGCGCCAGCAGCTTGGGGACTCAGACTAGTTACAATGAGCAGTTCTTC
CDR3: CASSLGTQTSYNEQFF

D: .
V: TRBV6-4
size: few
J: TRBJ2-5
DNA: TGTGCCAGCTCGTGCGGCCAACACCAAGAGACCCAGTACTTC
CDR3: CASSCGQHQETQYF

D: TRBD1
V: TRBV5-1
size: .
J: TRBJ2-1
DNA: TGCGCCAGCAGCCGGGCCCCGGGACAGGTTTCCTACTACAATGAGCAGTTCTTC
CDR3: CASSRAPGQVSYYNEQFF

D: .
V: TRBV28
size: .
J: TRBJ2-5
DNA: TGTGCCAGCAGTCCGTCGGGGGGCTCGGAGACCCAGTACTTC
CDR3: CASSPSGGSETQYF

D: TRBD1
V: TRBV30
size: few
J: TRBJ1-3
DNA: TGTGCCTGGGATCGACAGGGACGCTGGGGAAACACCATATATTTT
CDR3: CAWDRQGRWGNTIYF

D: .
V: TRBV5-1
size: .
J: TRBJ2-7
DNA: TGCGCCAGCAGCCCGGCGGGCTTATCCTACGAGCAGTACTTC
CDR3: CASSPAGLSYEQYF

D: .
V: TRBV5-1
size: .
J: TRBJ2-7
DNA: TGCGCCAGCAGCTCGGGGGGAGCGCAGGGGTCCCCCTACGAGCAGTACTTC
CDR3: CASSSGGAQGSPYEQYF

D: TRBD2
V: TRBV19
size: .
J: TRBJ2-7
DNA: TGTGCCAGTAGTATAAAGGCGGTTAGCGGGGACGAGCAGTACTTC
CDR3: CASSIKAVSGDEQYF

D: .
V: TRBV9
size: .
J: TRBJ1-3
DNA: TGTGCCAGCAGCCCACGGGGGATACTCTCTGGAAACACCATATATTTT
CDR3: CASSPRGILSGNTIYF

D: .
V: TRBV27
size: .
J: TRBJ1-2
DNA: TGTGCCAGCAGTTTAATGGCGGACTATGGCTACACCTTC
CDR3: CASSLMADYGYTF

D: .
V: TRBV9
size: .
J: TRBJ2-7
DNA: TGTGCCAGCAGCCCAGGGGCTACCGCCAACTCCTACGAGCAGTACTTC
CDR3: CASSPGATANSYEQYF

D: TRBD2
V: TRBV7-8
size: once
J: TRBJ2-1
DNA: TGTGCCAGCAGTCCTCATCGGGTAGCGGGGCCAGAGCAGTTCTTC
CDR3: CASSPHRVAGPEQFF

D: TRBD2
V: TRBV9
size: .
J: TRBJ2-7
DNA: TGTGCCAGCAGCGTAGTAGAGCGGGAGAGCGAGCAGTACTTC
CDR3: CASSVVERESEQYF

D: .
V: TRBV5-4
size: .
J: TRBJ2-7
DNA: TGTGCCAGCAGCTTGGAACAGACTACCTCCTACGAGCAGTACTTC
CDR3: CASSLEQTTSYEQYF

D: TRBD2
V: TRBV6-1
size: .
J: TRBJ2-7
DNA: TGTGCCAGCAGGGCCGGACTAGCGGGACTGTACGAGCAGTACTTC
CDR3: CASRAGLAGLYEQYF

D: TRBD2
V: TRBV27
size: .
J: TRBJ2-3
DNA: TGTGCCAGCAGTTTCTCTGCGGGAGGCAATACACGATCCGTTGGGCAGTATTTT
CDR3: CASSFSAGGNTRSVGQYF

D: TRBD1
V: TRBV18
size: .
J: TRBJ1-1
DNA: TGTGCCAGCTCACCACGGACAGGGAAGGTTACTGAAGCTTTCTTT
CDR3: CASSPRTGKVTEAFF

D: TRBD1
V: TRBV19
size: .
J: TRBJ1-4
DNA: TGTGCCAGTGCCTCAGGGGGCGCCGGAACTTGGGAAAAACTGTTTTTT
CDR3: CASASGGAGTWEKLFF

D: TRBD1
V: TRBV7-3
size: .
J: TRBJ1-2
DNA: TGTGCCAGCAGCTTACGCGGAGGGACAGGGGGTTCCTTTTATGGCTACACCTTC
CDR3: CASSLRGGTGGSFYGYTF

D: TRBD2
V: TRBV5-4
size: .
J: TRBJ2-1
DNA: TGTGCCAGCAGCTGGGGGAGCGGGGACTACAATGAGCAGTTCTTC
CDR3: CASSWGSGDYNEQFF

D: .
V: TRBV2
size: .
J: TRBJ1-6
DNA: TGTGCCAGCAGTGAAAAGGGGAGGACGTATAATTCACCCCTCCACTTT
CDR3: CASSEKGRTYNSPLHF

D: TRBD1
V: TRBV29-1
size: .
J: TRBJ2-4
DNA: TGCAGCGTGACAGGGAACTTAGCCAAAAACATTCAGTACTTC
CDR3: CSVTGNLAKNIQYF

D: TRBD2
V: TRBV4-1
size: .
J: TRBJ2-1
DNA: TGCGCCAGCAGCCAAGTAGGCGGGAGTTCCTATGAGCAGTTCTTC
CDR3: CASSQVGGSSYEQFF

D: .
V: TRBV9
size: .
J: TRBJ2-1
DNA: TGTGCCAGCAGCGTAGACGAGAGTATCGATGAGCAGTTCTTC
CDR3: CASSVDESIDEQFF

D: TRBD2
V: TRBV27
size: .
J: TRBJ2-7
DNA: TGTGCCAGCAGTGCCCGACTAGCGGGAGCCCCCTACGAGCAGTACTTC
CDR3: CASSARLAGAPYEQYF

D: TRBD1
V: TRBV6-6
size: .
J: TRBJ2-1
DNA: TGTGCCAGCATTCCGGGACAGGGGGGCTACAATGAGCAGTTCTTC
CDR3: CASIPGQGGYNEQFF

D: .
V: TRBV7-7
size: .
J: TRBJ2-2
DNA: TGTGCCAGCAGCGATAGCGGCACCGGGGAGCTGTTTTTT
CDR3: CASSDSGTGELFF

D: TRBD1
V: TRBV7-9
size: .
J: TRBJ2-2
DNA: TGTGCCAGCACCAAACCGACAGGGGTCCCCGGGGAGCTGTTTTTT
CDR3: CASTKPTGVPGELFF

D: .
V: TRBV6-6
size: .
J: TRBJ2-7
DNA: TGTGCCAGCAGTTACGACAGGAGTACCTACGAGCAGTACTTC
CDR3: CASSYDRSTYEQYF